These 23 T cell receptor beta chains were sequenced from one sample in a study of cytomegalovirus exposure and HLA in healthy donors. This PCR relied on a set of 60 Vbeta primers and 13 Jbeta primers. Data came from immunoSEQ multiplex PCR; TCRdb stores just in-frame clones and leaves some out. The sample lists over 85,000 clones, over 65% occurring once. Sequencing was done on a sample of PBMCs. These TCRs come from a woman under 40 in good health and CMV-seronegative.

CDR3 DNA: TGTGCCAGCAGGGGGGCAGGGGAAGGTTCACCCCTCCACTTT. It specifies CASRGAGEGSPLHF. V is TRBV7-6 and J is TRBJ1-6; D may be TRBD1 (6 bases). Germline lookup yields CDR1 SGHVS and CDR2 FNYEAQ. V lost 6 bases to trimming and J lost 9 bases, with 15 bases between them. This CDR3 spans 14 amino acids.

The chain joins TRBV6-5 to TRBJ1-2; tentative D call: TRBD1 (5 bases). Per the germline V gene, CDR1 is MNHEY and CDR2 is SVGAGI. The CDR3 runs to 12 residues. Trimming removed 6 bases at V and 8 bases at J, with 13 bases between. CDR3 in amino acids: CASRPRGGGYTF. The CDR3 bases are TGTGCCAGCAGACCGAGGGGAGGCGGCTACACCTTC.

The chain has TRBV7-9 and TRBJ2-1; D perhaps matches TRBD2 (6 bases). Looked up from germline, CDR1 is SEHNR and CDR2 is FQNEAQ (reference sequence). With 4 bases removed from V and 2 bases from J, the gap between germline ends came to 18 bases. This CDR3 spans 17 amino acids. CDR3 DNA sequence: TGTGCCAGCAGCTCGGAGATTCGGGACTTAGCCTACAATGAGCAGTTCTTC. This translates into CASSSEIRDLAYNEQFF.

The J gene is TRBJ2-5, the V gene TRBV14, with D possibly TRBD1 on 6 matching bases. Trimming removed 0 bases from V and 8 bases from J, with 19 bases in between. This CDR3 is 16 amino acids long. Germline V gene data show CDR1 as SGHDN and CDR2 as FVKESK. CDR3 region: CASSQEDSIDRGTQYF. The DNA of the CDR3 is TGTGCCAGCAGCCAAGAGGACAGTATCGACCGGGGTACCCAGTACTTC.

The rearrangement joins TRBV6-5 to TRBJ1-6; D is possibly TRBD1 (6 bases). The V gene lost 0 bases and the J gene lost 7 bases, with 10 bases spanning the gap. The CDR3 length is 15 residues. Germline values: CDR1 MNHEY, CDR2 SVGAGI. CDR3 in amino acids: CASSYSWQGNSPLHF. CDR3 bases: TGTGCCAGCAGTTACTCGTGGCAGGGGAATTCACCCCTCCACTTT.

In DNA form, the CDR3 reads TGTGCCAGCACTCGGACAGGGCGCACCTATGGCTACACCTTC. This sequence encodes CASTRTGRTYGYTF. The chain recombines TRBV6-5 with TRBJ1-2; 8 nucleotides align to TRBD1. Germline lookup yields CDR1 MNHEY and CDR2 SVGAGI. J was trimmed by 4 bases and V by 7 bases; bases with no gene match: 8. The CDR3 spans 14 residues.

This rearrangement joins TRBV28 to TRBJ2-2; TRBD2 matches 10 bases. CDR1 is MDHEN and CDR2 is SYDVKM in the germline V gene. Trimming removed 6 bases from V and 5 bases from J; junction bases left unmatched: 12. The CDR3 extends over 17 amino acids. The CDR3: CASSLAILAGATGELFF. The CDR3 DNA reads TGTGCCAGCAGCCTAGCGATTCTAGCGGGAGCGACCGGGGAGCTGTTTTTT. The full variable domain, with the rest looked up from reference TRBV28 and TRBJ2-2, is DVKVTQSSRYLVKRTGEKVFLECVQDMDHENMFWYRQDPGLGLRLIYFSYDVKMKEKGDIPEGYSVSREKKERFSLILESASTNQTSMYLCASSLAILAGATGELFFGEGSRLTVL.

V usage is TRBV5-1 and J usage is TRBJ1-1; TRBD1 agrees at 7 bases. The CDR3 length is 12 residues. Trimming at V came to 4 bases and at J to 7 bases, leaving 4 bases not matched to a gene. CDR1 and CDR2 from the germline V gene are SGHRS and YFSETQ. CDR3 in DNA: TGCGCCAGCAGCCCAAGACAGGGTGAAGCTTTCTTT. Translated: CASSPRQGEAFF.

The CDR3 region has the DNA TGTGCCAGCAGTGACCCGACAGGGTCGGGAAACTATGGCTACACCTTC. Translated: CASSDPTGSGNYGYTF. The chain joins TRBV6-1 to TRBJ1-2, with 7 bases matching TRBD1. Germline V CDR1 and CDR2: MNHNS, SASEGT. J was trimmed by 2 bases and V by 3 bases; bases with no gene match: 9. This CDR3 region has 16 residues.

The V gene is TRBV11-2, the J gene TRBJ1-2; D remains unclear. V was shortened by 1 base and J by 5 bases, with 26 bases between the two germline ends. Germline lookup yields CDR1 SGHAT and CDR2 FQNNGV. There are 19 residues in the CDR3. The CDR3 DNA reads TGTGCCAGCAGCTTAGCATGGGGTAGGACTCAAAGTGGCACGTATGGCTACACCTTC. Its translation: CASSLAWGRTQSGTYGYTF. The variable domain in full, completed from reference TRBV11-2 and TRBJ1-2, reads EAGVAQSPRYKIIEKRQSVAFWCNPISGHATLYWYQQILGQGPKLLIQFQNNGVVDDSQLPKDRFSAERLKGVDSTLKIQPAKLEDSAVYLCASSLAWGRTQSGTYGYTFGSGTRLTVV.

CDR3 DNA: TGTGCCGGGGGCCGGGTTTCACCCCTCCACTTT. Translation: CAGGRVSPLHF. This chain connects TRBV21-1 to TRBJ1-6; the D call TRBD1 from the table was never checked on the DNA. TRBV21-1 is a pseudogene locus. This CDR3 has 11 residues.

In regard to this clone: The same CDR3 arises from other DNA sequences in this sample as well. V and J are TRBV6-5 and TRBJ2-7; TRBD1 matches at 11 bases. Looked up from germline, CDR1 is MNHEY and CDR2 is SVGAGI. Unmatched junction bases numbered 4, after V lost 5 bases and J lost 4 bases. The CDR3 length is 14 residues. CDR3: CASSRGQGAYEQYF. Written as DNA, the CDR3 is TGTGCCAGCAGTCGAGGACAGGGGGCTTACGAGCAGTACTTC.

The chain combines TRBV11-2 with TRBJ1-1; D unresolved. This CDR3 has 15 amino acids. Between the trimmed V and J ends, which lost 5 bases and 0 bases, there was a span of 13 bases. Germline-derived CDR1 and CDR2 are SGHAT and FQNNGV. DNA of the CDR3: TGTGCCAGCAGCGTGGACTCTCGCCTGAACACTGAAGCTTTCTTT. This codes for CASSVDSRLNTEAFF.

Comments on this clone: The identical CDR3 is also encoded by other nucleotide sequences in the sample. This chain links TRBV4-3 with TRBJ2-7; 10 bases fit TRBD2. Germline-derived CDR1 and CDR2 are LGHNA and YSLEER. Unmatched junction bases numbered 3, after V lost 0 bases and J lost 4 bases. CDR3 length: 15 residues. The CDR3 DNA is TGCGCCAGCAGCCAAGATCTAGCGGGGGCATACGAGCAGTACTTC. Its protein is CASSQDLAGAYEQYF.

V and J are TRBV4-1 and TRBJ2-1; TRBD1 might be the D (5 bases). This CDR3 is built from 17 residues. Germline CDR1 reads MGHRA; CDR2 reads YSYEKL. V gave up 4 bases and J gave up 0 bases, with 16 bases separating them. CDR3 in amino acids: CASSRDSERDSYNEQFF. CDR3 coding DNA: TGCGCCAGCAGCCGCGACAGTGAGCGAGACTCCTACAATGAGCAGTTCTTC.

The V and J genes are TRBV10-3 and TRBJ2-5, with 15 bases identical to TRBD2. The J segment lost 2 bases and the V segment lost 10 bases, leaving 5 bases of the junction unmatched. Germline CDR1 is ENHRY and CDR2 is SYGVKD. The CDR3 runs 15 residues. The CDR3, as DNA: TGTGCCACCGGACTAGCGGGAGGGCAGCAAGAGACCCAGTACTTC. Translating gives CATGLAGGQQETQYF.

Concerning this clone: Other DNA sequences in the sample encode the same CDR3. The rearrangement links TRBV6-5 to TRBJ1-1; D remains ambiguous. Trimming cost V 0 bases and J 0 bases, with 5 bases left between them. The CDR3 is 14 residues long. Germline V CDR1 and CDR2: MNHEY, SVGAGI. CDR3 sequence reads: CASSYSRMNTEAFF. The DNA of the CDR3 is TGTGCCAGCAGTTACTCGCGGATGAACACTGAAGCTTTCTTT.

The rearrangement links TRBV4-1 to TRBJ2-3, with D possibly TRBD2 on 6 matching bases. CDR3 size: 15 residues. Germline V gene lookup returns CDR1 MGHRA and CDR2 YSYEKL. The V end lost 1 base, the J end lost 2 bases, and 10 bases lay between the germline ends. The CDR3 loop reads CASSQVILATDTQYF. In DNA form, the CDR3 reads TGCGCCAGCAGCCAAGTAATACTAGCCACAGATACGCAGTATTTT.

This clone was seen more than once but under ten times. This chain connects TRBV6-1 to TRBJ2-7, with TRBD1 matching 7 bases. Germline assignment: CDR1 MNHNS and CDR2 SASEGT. CDR3 length equals 13 residues. The V and J ends lost 6 bases and 1 base, in that order; junction bases with no gene match: 3. The chain's CDR3 is CASRGDRSYEQYF. CDR3 coding DNA: TGTGCCAGCAGGGGGGACAGATCCTACGAGCAGTACTTC.

This chain connects TRBV6-1 to TRBJ2-7, with D uncertain. Germline V lookup: CDR1 MNHNS, CDR2 SASEGT. V lost 8 bases to trimming and J lost 1 base, with 9 bases between them. The CDR3 runs 12 residues. CDR3 region: CASRTYSYEQYF. The CDR3 DNA reads TGTGCCAGCCGTACTTATTCCTACGAGCAGTACTTC.

The chain combines TRBV10-3 with TRBJ2-5; 7 bases fit TRBD1. The CDR3 sequence is 13 residues long. Looked up from germline, CDR1 is ENHRY and CDR2 is SYGVKD. The junction had 3 bases not matched to a gene; V was cut back by 4 bases and J by 4 bases. The CDR3 reads CAISVRGPETQYF. CDR3 DNA: TGTGCCATCAGTGTAAGGGGGCCAGAGACCCAGTACTTC.

The chain combines TRBV30 with TRBJ2-1; 9 nucleotides line up with TRBD2. V lost 1 base to trimming and J lost 9 bases; unmatched junction nucleotides: 16. CDR1 is GTSNPN and CDR2 is SVGIG in the germline V gene (reference sequence). CDR3 length: 17 amino acids. CDR3 in amino acids: CAWSGRNKLSGSAEQFF. CDR3 bases: TGTGCCTGGAGTGGTAGGAACAAACTTAGCGGGAGCGCTGAGCAGTTCTTC.

The rearrangement joins TRBV6-1 to TRBJ2-5; D uncertain. The end of the DNA fits TRBJ2-7 better, so the J call may be wrong. The CDR3 contains 12 residues. The germline V gene has CDR1 MNHNS and CDR2 SASEGT. The DNA for the CDR3 is TGTGCCAGCAGTGTAACATCAAGCGAGCAGTACTTC. Protein: CASSVTSSEQYF.